This T cell receptor beta chain comes out of a study of blood T cell repertoires in COVID-19. Across the study: Researchers got acute and convalescent COVID-19 samples from the United States, Italy and Spain. T cells, B-cell-depleted T cells, or PBMCs supplied cDNA or gDNA.

Original processing methods: Using reference gene primer amplification, nucleated cell counts were estimated. Sequencing used immunoSEQ multiplex PCR; TCRdb keeps in-frame clones, though not all of them. Clone size and V and J calls were adopted from that table, with D and trimming inferred from the DNA. The table includes about 230,000 clones, approximately 88% detected once. Germline V gene lookup returns CDR1 SQVTM and CDR2 ANQGSEA. With 4 bases removed from V and 0 bases from J, the gap between germline ends came to 13 bases. The CDR3 covers 14 residues. Material: peripheral blood. This TCR came from a man in his forties with acute or convalescent COVID-19. The chain joins TRBV29-1 to TRBJ2-7; weak D call: TRBD2 (5 bases). The CDR3 reads CSVVPDFGSYEQYF. The DNA of the CDR3 is TGCAGCGTTGTGCCGGACTTCGGCTCCTACGAGCAGTACTTC.